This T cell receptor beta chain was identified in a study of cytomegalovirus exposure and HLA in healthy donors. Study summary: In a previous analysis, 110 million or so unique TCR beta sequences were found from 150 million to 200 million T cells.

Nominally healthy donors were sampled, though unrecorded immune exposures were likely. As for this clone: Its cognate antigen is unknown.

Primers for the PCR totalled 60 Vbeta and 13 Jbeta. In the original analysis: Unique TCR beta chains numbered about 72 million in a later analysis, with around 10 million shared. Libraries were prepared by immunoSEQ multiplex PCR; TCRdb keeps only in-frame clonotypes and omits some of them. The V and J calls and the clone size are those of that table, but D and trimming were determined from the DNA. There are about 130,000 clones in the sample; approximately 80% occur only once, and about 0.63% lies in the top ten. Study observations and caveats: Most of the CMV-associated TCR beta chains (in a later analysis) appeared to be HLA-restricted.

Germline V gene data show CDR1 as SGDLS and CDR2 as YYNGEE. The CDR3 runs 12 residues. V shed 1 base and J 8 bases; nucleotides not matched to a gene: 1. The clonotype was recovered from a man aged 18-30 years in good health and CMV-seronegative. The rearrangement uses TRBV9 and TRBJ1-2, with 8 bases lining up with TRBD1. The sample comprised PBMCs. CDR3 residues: CASSVTGGGYTF. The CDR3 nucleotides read TGTGCCAGCAGCGTAACAGGGGGAGGCTACACCTTC.